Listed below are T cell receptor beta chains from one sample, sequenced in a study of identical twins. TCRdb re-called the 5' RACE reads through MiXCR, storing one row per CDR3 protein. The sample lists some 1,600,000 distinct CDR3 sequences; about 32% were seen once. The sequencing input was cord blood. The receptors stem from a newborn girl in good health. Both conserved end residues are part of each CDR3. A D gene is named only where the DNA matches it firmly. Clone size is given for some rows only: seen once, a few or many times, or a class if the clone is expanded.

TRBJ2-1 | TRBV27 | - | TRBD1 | TGTGCCAGCAGTTATACAGGGGCTGAGCAGTTCTTC | CASSYTGAEQFF
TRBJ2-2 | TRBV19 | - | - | TGTGCCAGTAGTATAATGCTGGACAGTGCGAACACCGGGGAGCTGTTTTTT | CASSIMLDSANTGELFF
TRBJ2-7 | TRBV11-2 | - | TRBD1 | TGTGCCAGCAGCTTAGGGACAGGGAAGGAATACGAGCAGTACTTC | CASSLGTGKEYEQYF
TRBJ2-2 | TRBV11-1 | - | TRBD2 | TGTGCCAGCAGCTCTAGACTAGCGGGAGATATCCCCGGGGAGCTGTTTTTT | CASSSRLAGDIPGELFF
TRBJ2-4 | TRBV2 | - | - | TGTGCCAGCAGTGCGTCGAGGGGGAAGTACTTC | CASSASRGKYF
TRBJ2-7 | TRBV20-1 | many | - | TGCAGTGCTCTCCAGGGCTACGAGCAGTACTTC | CSALQGYEQYF
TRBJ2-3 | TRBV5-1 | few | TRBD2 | TGCGCCAGCAGCATGGGACTAGCGGGGGGGGCAGATACGCAGTATTTT | CASSMGLAGGADTQYF
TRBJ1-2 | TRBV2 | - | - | TGTGCCAGCAGTGAAGCGAATGGGTGGGGGGCGCAAAGCTATGGCTACACCTTC | CASSEANGWGAQSYGYTF
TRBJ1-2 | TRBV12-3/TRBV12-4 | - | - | TGTGCCAGCAGTGACCGGGGAGGTGGCTATGGCTACACCTTC | CASSDRGGGYGYTF
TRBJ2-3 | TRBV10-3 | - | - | TGTGCCATCAGTTCGACAGACCACTGGCCCACAGATACGCAGTATTTT | CAISSTDHWPTDTQYF
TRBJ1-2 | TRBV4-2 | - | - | TGTGCCAGCAGCCACTCGGGAACCTATGGCTACACCTTC | CASSHSGTYGYTF
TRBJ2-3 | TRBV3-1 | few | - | TGTGCCAGCAGCCATTGGGAGCCAGATACGCAGTATTTT | CASSHWEPDTQYF
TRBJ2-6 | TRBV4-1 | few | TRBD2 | TGCGCCAGCAGCCATCAGAGCGGGGTTGGTGGGGCCAACGTCCTGACTTTC | CASSHQSGVGGANVLTF
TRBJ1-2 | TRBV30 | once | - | TGTGCCTGGAGTGTAAGGGCCCGACGGGCGAACTATGGCTACACCTTC | CAWSVRARRANYGYTF
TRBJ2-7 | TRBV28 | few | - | TGTGCCAGCAGAGCACCGGGATTAGGGTCCTACGAGCAGTACTTC | CASRAPGLGSYEQYF
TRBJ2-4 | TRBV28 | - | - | TGTGCCATCAGTGAGTCCAGGGCCAAAAACATTCAGTACTTC | CAISESRAKNIQYF
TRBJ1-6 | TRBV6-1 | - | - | TGTGCCAGCAGTGAAACAGACGGGAGAAATTCACCCCTCCACTTT | CASSETDGRNSPLHF
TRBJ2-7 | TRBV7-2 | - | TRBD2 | TGTGCCAGCAGCATCACTAGCGGGCCCTCCTACGAGCAGTACTTC | CASSITSGPSYEQYF
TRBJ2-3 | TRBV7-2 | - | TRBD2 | TGTGCCAGCAGCTTAATGAGGGTAGCGGGAGGGCCAGATACGCAGTATTTT | CASSLMRVAGGPDTQYF
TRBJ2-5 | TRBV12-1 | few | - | TGTGCCAGCAGCTTTGCGCGGTCTAGTGGGTACCAAGAGACCCAGTACTTC | CASSFARSSGYQETQYF
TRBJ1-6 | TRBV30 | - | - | TGTGCCACCGACCGTCATGGGTATAATTCACCCCTCCACTTT | CATDRHGYNSPLHF
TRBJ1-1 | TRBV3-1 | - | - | TGTGCCAGCAGCCAACACAGGTTGAACACTGAAGCTTTCTTT | CASSQHRLNTEAFF
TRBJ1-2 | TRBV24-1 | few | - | TGTGCCACCAGTGATTCCGGACGGTATGGCTACACCTTC | CATSDSGRYGYTF
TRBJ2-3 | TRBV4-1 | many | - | TGCGCCAGCAGCCGACTAACAGCGGGTACAGATACGCAGTATTTT | CASSRLTAGTDTQYF
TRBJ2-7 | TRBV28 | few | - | TGTGCCAGCTCCCTTTCTGCCTGGCCCTACGAGCAGTACTTC | CASSLSAWPYEQYF
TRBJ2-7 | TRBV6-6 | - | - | TGTGCCAGCAGTTACGAGGGGGTAGGGCTTCCCTACGAGCAGTACTTC | CASSYEGVGLPYEQYF
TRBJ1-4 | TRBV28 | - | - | TGTGCCAGCACCCGAGGGTATGAAAAACTGTTTTTT | CASTRGYEKLFF
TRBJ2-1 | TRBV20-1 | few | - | TGCAGTGCTAGATTTCACGCGAGCTATGAGCAGTTCTTC | CSARFHASYEQFF
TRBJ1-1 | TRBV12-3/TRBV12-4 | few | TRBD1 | TGTGCCAGCAGTTTAGATGGGACAGCGAACACTGAAGCTTTCTTT | CASSLDGTANTEAFF
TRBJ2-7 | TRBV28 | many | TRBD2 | TGTGCCAGCAGTCCTCCGGGGACTAGCGGGTACGAGCAGTACTTC | CASSPPGTSGYEQYF
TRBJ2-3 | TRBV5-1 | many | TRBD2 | TGCGCCAGCACCTCCCGGGGAGGACTAGCGGGAGATGCTAGCACAGATACGCAGTATTTT | CASTSRGGLAGDASTDTQYF
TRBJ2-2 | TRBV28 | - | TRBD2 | TGTGCCAGCAGCCCGGGGGGGAGCACCGGGGAGCTGTTTTTT | CASSPGGSTGELFF
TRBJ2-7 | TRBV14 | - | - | TGTGCCAGCAGCCAAGTGGCACAGGCCCCAGCCTACGAGCAGTACTTC | CASSQVAQAPAYEQYF
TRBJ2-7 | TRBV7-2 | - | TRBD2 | TGTGCCAGCAGCTTCGGGGGGGCCCAGTACGAGCAGTACTTC | CASSFGGAQYEQYF
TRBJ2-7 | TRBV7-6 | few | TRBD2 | TGTGCCAGCAGCTTAGCGAGAATTGGGACTACCGACAATGAGCAGTACTTC | CASSLARIGTTDNEQYF
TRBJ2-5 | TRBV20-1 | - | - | TGCAGTGCTAGAGATAAAACGGGGTTAGGAGAGACCCGGTACTTC | CSARDKTGLGETRYF
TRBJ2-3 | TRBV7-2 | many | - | TGTGCCAGCAGACCTACTAGTCATACGCAGTATTTT | CASRPTSHTQYF
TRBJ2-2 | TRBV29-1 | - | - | TGCAGCGTTGGATTAGGGGGAGGCGGGGAGCTGTTTTTT | CSVGLGGGGELFF
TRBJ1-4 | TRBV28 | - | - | TGTGCCAGCAGTACCGGGGTAAATGAAAAACTGTTTTTT | CASSTGVNEKLFF
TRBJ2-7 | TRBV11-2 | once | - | TGTGCCAGCAGCTTAGTCCGGGGGCCCAACTACGAGCAGTACTTC | CASSLVRGPNYEQYF
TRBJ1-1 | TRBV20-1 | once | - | TGCAGTGCTCCGGTCCGGGGGAAAGGGAACACTGAAGCTTTCTTT | CSAPVRGKGNTEAFF
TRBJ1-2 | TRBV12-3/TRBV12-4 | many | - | TGTGCCAGCAGCTTAGGGGGAGTGGGGTATGGCTACACCTTC | CASSLGGVGYGYTF
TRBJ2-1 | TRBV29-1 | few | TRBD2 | TGCAGCGCCTCCCCACTAGCGGGAGGGCTCGATGAGCAGTTCTTC | CSASPLAGGLDEQFF
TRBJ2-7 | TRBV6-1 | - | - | TGTGCCAGCAGATCACCCGGGACAACCTTTTACAATGAGCAGTACTTC | CASRSPGTTFYNEQYF
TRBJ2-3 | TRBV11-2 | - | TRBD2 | TGTGCCAGCAGCTTAGTATTCCCACTAGCGGGAGGTAAAGGAAGCACAGATACGCAGTATTTT | CASSLVFPLAGGKGSTDTQYF
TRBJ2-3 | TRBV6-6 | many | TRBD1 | TGTGCCAGCACGGGACAGCTACTCACAAATACGCAGTATTTT | CASTGQLLTNTQYF
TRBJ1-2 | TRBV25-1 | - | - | TGTGCCAGCAGTGAATCCCCGGGATTATCATCCGGCTACACCTTC | CASSESPGLSSGYTF
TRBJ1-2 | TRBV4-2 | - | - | TGTGCCAGCAGCCAAGAAACCCGGTACTATGGCTACACCTTC | CASSQETRYYGYTF
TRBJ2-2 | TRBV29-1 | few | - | TGCAGCGTTCCGGGACCCCTGAACACCGGGGAGCTGTTTTTT | CSVPGPLNTGELFF
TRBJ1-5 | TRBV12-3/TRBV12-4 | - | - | TGTGCCAGCAGTGGGTTTGGGAATCAGCCCCAGCATTTT | CASSGFGNQPQHF
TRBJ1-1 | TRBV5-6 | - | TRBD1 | TGTGCCAGCAGCCCGGGACAGGGGTTCGTGGCTTTCTTT | CASSPGQGFVAFF
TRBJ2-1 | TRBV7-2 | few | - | TGTGCCACCACGACAGGATCCTACAATGAGCAGTTCTTC | CATTTGSYNEQFF
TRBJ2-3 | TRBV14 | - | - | TGTGCCAGCAGCCAAGGAACAGGGTTGGCAGATACGCAGTATTTT | CASSQGTGLADTQYF
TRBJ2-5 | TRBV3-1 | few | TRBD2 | TGTGCCAGCAGCCACGGGACTAGCGGAAACCAAGAGACCCAGTACTTC | CASSHGTSGNQETQYF
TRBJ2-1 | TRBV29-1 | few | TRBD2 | TGCAGCGTCACCGGCCTCCGGGGGGGAGGTGAGCAGTTCTTC | CSVTGLRGGGEQFF